This T cell receptor (beta chain) appears in the sequencing data of a study of T cells in Graves' hyperthyroidism and ophthalmopathy. General study points: Stable hyperthyroidism and ophthalmopathy were separated using 13 V-J signatures. Most thyroid clonotypes expanded above 0.001 appeared in blood too.

RNA transcripts gave rise to amplified TCR beta CDR3 regions. The HTBI primer set was used in a first-round RT-PCR of the TCR CDR3. TCRdb re-derived calls from the multiplex PCR reads in MiXCR, one entry per CDR3 protein. Among around 440,000 distinct CDR3 sequences listed, around 14% were seen once. V was trimmed by 0 bases and J by 4 bases, leaving 18 bases between them. The CDR3 extends over 17 amino acids. Germline CDR1 reads SGHAT; CDR2 reads FQNNGV. Calling Graves' hyperthyroidism stable meant ophthalmopathy did not progress within 18 months. Those patients with uncontrolled infection, other autoimmune disease, pregnancy or lactation were excluded. This clonotype appeared many times. The target antigen is unknown.

This receptor was obtained from a woman aged 18-29 years with Graves' hyperthyroidism. The sequenced sample was blood. The chain joins TRBV11-2 to TRBJ1-1; D possibly corresponds to TRBD1 (5 bases). The CDR3 reads CASSLEDRTPRGTEAFF. As DNA, the CDR3 is TGTGCCAGCAGCTTAGAAGACCGGACCCCAAGGGGCACTGAAGCTTTCTTT.